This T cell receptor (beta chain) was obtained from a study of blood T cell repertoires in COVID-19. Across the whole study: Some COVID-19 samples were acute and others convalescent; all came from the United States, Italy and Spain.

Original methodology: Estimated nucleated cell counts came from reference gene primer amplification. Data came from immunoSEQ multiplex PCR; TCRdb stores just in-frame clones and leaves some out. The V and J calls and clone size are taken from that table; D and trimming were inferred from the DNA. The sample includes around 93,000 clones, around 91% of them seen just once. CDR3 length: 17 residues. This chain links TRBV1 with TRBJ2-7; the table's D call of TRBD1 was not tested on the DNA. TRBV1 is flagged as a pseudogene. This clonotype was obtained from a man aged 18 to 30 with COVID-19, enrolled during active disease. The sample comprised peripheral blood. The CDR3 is CTSSQVWGTGERDEQYF. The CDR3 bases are TGCACCAGCAGCCAAGTATGGGGGACAGGGGAACGTGACGAGCAGTACTTC.